This T cell receptor (beta chain) derives from a study of T-cell memory formation after mild COVID-19. This clonotype showed up many times. The antigen is unknown. Via MiXCR, TCRdb re-called the 5' RACE reads, giving one row per CDR3 protein. Of about 340,000 distinct CDR3 sequences in the sample, around 15% were seen once. This CDR3 contains 15 residues. Germline assignment: CDR1 MNHEY and CDR2 SVGAGI. J gave up 4 bases and V 2 bases, and 5 bases lay outside the gene matches. General study results and limits: CD8+ contracting clones occupied EMRA, while CD4+ ones occupied mainly CM and EM.

The V gene is TRBV6-5, the J gene TRBJ1-2; 9 nucleotides align to TRBD1. The TCR originated in a man aged 18 to 30 who had mild COVID-19 (a few samples of this study predate the infection). Cell type and time point are not known. What was sequenced was PBMCs or a T cell subset sorted from them (not recorded which). The CDR3 protein is CASSYVTGGFYGYTF. The CDR3 DNA reads TGTGCCAGCAGTTACGTTACAGGGGGCTTCTATGGCTACACCTTC.